A selection of T cell receptor beta chains follows, all from one sample in a study of cytomegalovirus exposure and HLA in healthy donors. Here immunoSEQ multiplex PCR was the method, and the copy in TCRdb shows in-frame clones only, minus some. Of about 150,000 clones listed, almost 80% were seen once; the top ten hold 1.4%. The sequenced sample was PBMCs. These receptors were collected from a male donor in good health and CMV-seronegative. Each CDR3 is given with its conserved first and last residue. The order of the fields is J gene, V gene, CDR3 protein.

TRBJ2-5 | TRBV20-1 | CSAYAAGTQYF
TRBJ2-5 | TRBV10-3 | CAISEAGAGEETQYF
TRBJ2-1 | TRBV10-3 | CAISRTSDYNEQFF
TRBJ2-7 | TRBV6-6 | CASIETVEGGEQYF
TRBJ2-1 | TRBV7-3 | CASSARLADYNEQFF
TRBJ2-5 | TRBV6-1 | CASSEAGGRETQYF
TRBJ1-1 | TRBV13 | CASSPYYLTGRNTEAFF
TRBJ2-5 | TRBV11-3 | CASSYRVGETQYF
TRBJ2-5 | TRBV11-1 | CASSHLGTSGRRETQYF
TRBJ2-3 | TRBV18 | CASSPSPTSGGRTDTQYF
TRBJ2-5 | TRBV28 | CASSRQGEETQYF
TRBJ2-7 | TRBV6-1 | CASSELAGSSYEQYF
TRBJ2-7 | TRBV5-1 | CASSPRTSGGSFYEQYF
TRBJ2-3 | TRBV5-8 | CASGTSGSDTQYF
TRBJ2-1 | TRBV20-1 | CRGFQGGEQFF
TRBJ1-4 | TRBV6-1 | CASGGTGSEKLFF
TRBJ2-7 | TRBV6-5 | CASSYLAGAYEQYF
TRBJ1-1 | TRBV6-1 | CASRIGPGLEEAFF
TRBJ2-2 | TRBV7-6 | CASSEGRGRAGELFF
TRBJ1-6 | TRBV19 | CASSRGGRNSPLHF
TRBJ2-1 | TRBV5-1 | CASSISGTSGGAGFF
TRBJ1-6 | TRBV28 | CASSPPSPGRNSPLHF
TRBJ2-6 | TRBV7-8 | CASSPRVGGSGANVLTF
TRBJ2-2 | TRBV28 | CASSSKSRDFGELFF
TRBJ2-5 | TRBV30 | CAWSVEETQYF
TRBJ1-1 | TRBV7-6 | CASSSSPGQGPSTEAFF
TRBJ2-7 | TRBV5-4 | CASSSLGAGGYEQYF
TRBJ1-5 | TRBV4-3 | CASSQGTADNQPQHF
TRBJ2-1 | TRBV2 | CASGQVTYNEQFF
TRBJ2-7 | TRBV9 | CASSGGTSGYEQYF
TRBJ2-2 | TRBV7-6 | CASSPMAGANTGELFF
TRBJ2-3 | TRBV5-4 | CASSPRLAGGTDTQYF
TRBJ1-3 | TRBV7-9 | CASRRTGASGNTIYF
TRBJ2-5 | TRBV6-5 | CASSYGGAFGSETQYF
TRBJ2-1 | TRBV5-4 | CASSLEGANNEQFF
TRBJ1-5 | TRBV28 | CATVVRGYQPQHF
TRBJ2-7 | TRBV7-7 | CASPLDYSGASSYEQYF
TRBJ2-5 | TRBV2 | CASSESAGGNLGTQYF
TRBJ2-5 | TRBV6-1 | CASSERPSGARRETQYF
TRBJ2-2 | TRBV5-1 | CASSLVGAGTGELFF
TRBJ2-6 | TRBV19 | CASQSSREKRNSGANVLTF
TRBJ1-5 | TRBV21-1 | CASSKGTVYQPQHF
TRBJ2-7 | TRBV15 | CATSRSTLMGYEQYF
TRBJ1-6 | TRBV19 | CASTMQGAGWNSPLHF
TRBJ2-1 | TRBV7-8 | CASSFGGYNEQFF
TRBJ1-3 | TRBV30 | CAWSKGLSGNTIYF
TRBJ1-5 | TRBV10-3 | CAISPGQGADQPQHF
TRBJ1-3 | TRBV5-1 | CASSDTSSGNTIYF